The source of this TCR beta chain is a study of neurological immune-mediated disorders. The cDNA was produced through 5'RACE with 10-nucleotide random UMIs. MiXCR was run by TCRdb on the 5' RACE reads, yielding one entry per CDR3 protein. The sample has over 11,000 distinct CDR3 sequences, 10% seen once. This clonotype was seen at least ten times. The antigen is undetermined. The starting material, 2 million PBMCs stored at -80 C, gave rise to the unsorted libraries. Germline lookup yields CDR1 SGHAT and CDR2 FQNNGV. The ends were cut back, 2 bases at V and 5 bases at J, with 15 bases in the middle. This CDR3 has 16 residues. Study-wide results and caveats: HTLV-1-associated myelopathy had the most TCR clonal expansion, while multiple sclerosis had the least, a level that fell below healthy controls. Private repertoires in all groups were suggested, as expanded clones shared no CDR3 amino acid sequences across subjects.

Sequencing was done on a sample of PBMCs. This receptor was obtained from a woman aged 40 to 50 in good health. The chain recombines TRBV11-2 with TRBJ2-2; D possibly corresponds to TRBD2 (5 bases). The CDR3 nucleotides are TGTGCCAGCAGCTTACGCCTAGCAACCTTAACCGGGGAGCTGTTTTTT. This sequence encodes CASSLRLATLTGELFF.